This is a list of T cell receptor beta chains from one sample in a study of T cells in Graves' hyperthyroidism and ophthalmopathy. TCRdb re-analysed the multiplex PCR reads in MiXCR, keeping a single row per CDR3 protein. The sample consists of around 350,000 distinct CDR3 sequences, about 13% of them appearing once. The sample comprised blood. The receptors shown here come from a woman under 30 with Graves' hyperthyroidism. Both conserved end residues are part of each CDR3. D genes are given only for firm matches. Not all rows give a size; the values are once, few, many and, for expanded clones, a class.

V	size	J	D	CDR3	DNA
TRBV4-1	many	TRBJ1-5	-	CASSRTGQANQPQHF	TGCGCCAGCAGCCGTACCGGACAAGCCAATCAGCCCCAGCATTTT
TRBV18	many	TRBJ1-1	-	CASSPTGMNTEAFF	TGTGCCAGCTCACCTACAGGGATGAACACTGAAGCTTTCTTT
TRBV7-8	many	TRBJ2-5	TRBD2	CASSLVVRGTKQETQYF	TGTGCCAGCAGCTTAGTGGTGCGGGGGACTAAACAAGAGACCCAGTACTTC
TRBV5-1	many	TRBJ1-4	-	CASSFVPANEKLFF	TGCGCCAGCAGCTTTGTACCAGCTAATGAAAAACTGTTTTTT
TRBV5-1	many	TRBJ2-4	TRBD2	CASSPGQEGLARGIQYF	TGCGCCAGCAGCCCTGGTCAAGAGGGACTAGCTAGGGGCATTCAGTACTTC
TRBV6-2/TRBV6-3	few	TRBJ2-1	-	CASNLQGNSYNEQFF	TGTGCCAGCAACCTTCAGGGGAACTCCTACAATGAGCAGTTCTTC
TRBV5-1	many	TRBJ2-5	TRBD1	CASCLTGGMETQYF	TGCGCCAGTTGCCTGACAGGGGGAATGGAGACCCAGTACTTC
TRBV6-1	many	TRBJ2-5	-	CASSDRGGSWETQYF	TGTGCCAGCAGTGATAGGGGGGGATCTTGGGAGACCCAGTACTTC
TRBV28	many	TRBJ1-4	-	CASKGPLDEKLFF	TGTGCCAGCAAGGGACCTTTAGATGAAAAACTGTTTTTT
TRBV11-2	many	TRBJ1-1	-	CASSFHTLEAFF	TGTGCCAGCAGCTTTCACACCTTAGAAGCTTTCTTT
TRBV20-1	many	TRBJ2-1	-	CSARSDPRARSYNEQFF	TGCAGTGCTAGATCCGACCCTAGGGCCAGATCCTACAATGAGCAGTTCTTC
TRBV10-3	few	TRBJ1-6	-	CAIGTNNSPLHF	TGTGCCATCGGGACAAATAATTCACCCCTCCACTTT
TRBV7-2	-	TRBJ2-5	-	CVSSTSQTQYF	TGTGTCAGCAGCACCTCACAGACCCAGTACTTC
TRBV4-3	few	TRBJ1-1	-	CASSQGIGPMNTEAFF	TGCGCCAGCAGCCAAGGAATAGGACCCATGAACACTGAAGCTTTCTTT
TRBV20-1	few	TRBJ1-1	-	CSARNRLQSDTEAFF	TGCAGTGCTAGAAATAGGCTCCAGTCAGACACTGAAGCTTTCTTT
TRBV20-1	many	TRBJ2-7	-	CSARDWSYEQYF	TGCAGTGCTAGAGATTGGAGCTACGAGCAGTACTTC
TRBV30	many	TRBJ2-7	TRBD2	CAWSVAGVYEQYF	TGTGCCTGGAGTGTAGCGGGGGTCTACGAGCAGTACTTC
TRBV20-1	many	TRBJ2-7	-	CSARRRAGSSYEQYF	TGCAGTGCTAGGCGACGGGCCGGGTCTTCCTACGAGCAGTACTTC
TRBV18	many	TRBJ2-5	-	CASSPGAQGETQYF	TGTGCCAGCTCACCAGGGGCGCAGGGAGAGACCCAGTACTTC
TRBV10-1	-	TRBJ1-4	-	CASSESQAPGEKQFF	TGCGCCAGCAGTGAGTCTCAGGCCCCCGGTGAAAAACAGTTTTTT
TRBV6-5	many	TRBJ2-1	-	CASSYSRNNEQFF	TGTGCCAGCAGTTACTCCCGAAACAATGAGCAGTTCTTC
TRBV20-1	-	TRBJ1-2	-	CSARPPTHVGFGYTF	TGCAGTGCTAGACCCCCGACACACGTCGGTTTTGGCTACACCTTC
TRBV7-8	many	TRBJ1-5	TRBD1	CASSLLGQGYSNQPQHF	TGTGCCAGCAGCCTACTCGGACAGGGTTATAGCAATCAGCCCCAGCATTTT
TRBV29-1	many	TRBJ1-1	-	CSVEAGGAGEAFF	TGCAGCGTTGAAGCGGGGGGGGCGGGTGAAGCTTTCTTT
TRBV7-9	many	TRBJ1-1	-	CASSLGWEGSVEAFF	TGTGCCAGCAGCTTAGGATGGGAGGGTTCTGTAGAAGCTTTCTTT
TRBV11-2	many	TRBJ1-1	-	CATRGVEAFF	TGTGCCACCCGGGGAGTGGAGGCTTTCTTT
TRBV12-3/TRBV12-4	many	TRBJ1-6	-	CASSHRVVDSPLHF	TGTGCCAGCAGCCACAGGGTTGTGGATTCACCCCTCCACTTT
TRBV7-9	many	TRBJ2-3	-	CASSFQLAPPDTDTQYF	TGTGCCAGCAGCTTCCAACTAGCTCCCCCGGACACAGATACGCAGTATTTT
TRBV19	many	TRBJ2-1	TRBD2	CASSIRGGPFGNEQFF	TGTGCCAGTAGTATCCGGGGAGGGCCATTCGGGAATGAGCAGTTCTTC
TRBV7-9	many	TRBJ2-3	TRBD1	CASSYRQGRTDTQYF	TGTGCCAGCAGTTACCGACAGGGACGCACAGATACGCAGTATTTT
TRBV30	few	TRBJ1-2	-	CAWSPPPGYGYTF	TGTGCCTGGAGCCCCCCCCCCGGGTATGGCTACACCTTC
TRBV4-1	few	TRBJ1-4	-	CASSQKELNEKLFF	TGCGCCAGCAGCCAAAAAGAACTGAATGAAAAACTGTTTTTT
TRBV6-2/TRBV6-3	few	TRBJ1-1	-	CASSRTQGKSAFF	TGTGCCAGCAGTCGGACGCAGGGTAAGTCAGCTTTCTTT
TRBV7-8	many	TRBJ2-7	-	CASSSSGSEAYEQYF	TGTGCCAGCAGCTCCAGCGGCAGCGAAGCCTACGAGCAGTACTTC
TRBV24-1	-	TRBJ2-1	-	CATSDFSGLQFF	TGTGCCACCAGTGATTTTAGCGGTCTGCAGTTCTTC
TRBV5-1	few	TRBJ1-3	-	CASSPGTYNGNTIYF	TGCGCCAGCAGTCCGGGGACATACAATGGAAACACCATATATTTT
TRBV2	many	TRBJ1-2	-	CASSVLQAVRYGYTF	TGTGCCAGCAGTGTATTACAGGCGGTCCGGTATGGCTACACCTTC
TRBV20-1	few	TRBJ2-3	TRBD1	CSATGTGGLDTQYF	TGCAGTGCTACCGGGACAGGGGGGTTAGATACGCAGTATTTT
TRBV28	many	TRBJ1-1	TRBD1	CASSLRTGWEGAFF	TGTGCCAGCAGTTTAAGGACAGGGTGGGAGGGAGCTTTCTTT
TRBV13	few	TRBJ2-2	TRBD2	CASSSRLAGGPSRTGELFF	TGTGCCAGCAGCAGCAGACTAGCGGGGGGGCCAAGTCGGACCGGGGAGCTGTTTTTT
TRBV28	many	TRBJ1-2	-	CASRRGVAVYGYTF	TGTGCCAGCAGGAGAGGAGTTGCGGTCTATGGCTACACCTTC
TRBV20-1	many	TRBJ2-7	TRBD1	CSAPNDRGRNEQYF	TGCAGTGCTCCGAATGACAGGGGGCGCAACGAGCAGTACTTC
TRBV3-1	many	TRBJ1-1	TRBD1	CASSQEQGANTEAFF	TGTGCCAGCAGCCAAGAACAGGGGGCAAACACTGAAGCTTTCTTT
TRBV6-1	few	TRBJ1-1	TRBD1	CASNEVQGAGGGTEAFF	TGTGCCAGCAATGAAGTACAGGGGGCTGGGGGGGGCACTGAAGCTTTCTTT
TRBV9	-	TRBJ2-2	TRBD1	CASSPSAGTGTGELFF	TGTGCCAGCAGCCCTTCGGCCGGGACAGGCACCGGGGAGCTGTTTTTT
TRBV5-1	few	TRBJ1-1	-	CASSLDSDSTVRAFF	TGCGCCAGCAGCTTGGATTCTGACTCGACTGTTAGAGCTTTCTTT
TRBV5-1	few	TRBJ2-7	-	CATREGVTSYEQYF	TGCGCCACCAGAGAGGGTGTAACCTCCTACGAGCAGTACTTC
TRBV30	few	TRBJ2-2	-	CAWSVAGSTNTGELFF	TGTGCCTGGAGTGTTGCGGGGTCTACGAACACCGGGGAGCTGTTTTTT
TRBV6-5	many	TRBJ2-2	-	CASSYSRGAGTGELFF	TGTGCCAGCAGTTACTCGAGGGGAGCGGGCACCGGGGAGCTGTTTTTT
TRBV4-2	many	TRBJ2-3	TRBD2	CASSQVSGGTDTQYF	TGTGCCAGCAGCCAAGTGAGCGGGGGGACAGATACGCAGTATTTT
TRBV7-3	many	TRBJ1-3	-	CASPRGIGTVPSSGNTIYF	TGTGCCAGCCCGCGGGGTATAGGGACGGTTCCAAGCTCTGGAAACACCATATATTTT
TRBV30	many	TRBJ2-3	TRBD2	CAWSPYSRLAGYTDTQYF	TGTGCCTGGAGTCCTTATTCCCGACTAGCGGGATACACAGATACGCAGTATTTT
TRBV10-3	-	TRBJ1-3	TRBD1	CAISEGQAPSGNTIYF	TGTGCCATCAGTGAGGGACAGGCCCCCTCTGGAAACACCATATATTTT
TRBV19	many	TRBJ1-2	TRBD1	CASSGTGYGYTF	TGTGCCAGTAGTGGGACAGGCTATGGCTACACCTTC
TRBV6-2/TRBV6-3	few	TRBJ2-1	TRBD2	CASSYGLGTSAYEQFF	TGTGCCAGCAGTTACGGTCTGGGGACTAGCGCATACGAGCAGTTCTTC